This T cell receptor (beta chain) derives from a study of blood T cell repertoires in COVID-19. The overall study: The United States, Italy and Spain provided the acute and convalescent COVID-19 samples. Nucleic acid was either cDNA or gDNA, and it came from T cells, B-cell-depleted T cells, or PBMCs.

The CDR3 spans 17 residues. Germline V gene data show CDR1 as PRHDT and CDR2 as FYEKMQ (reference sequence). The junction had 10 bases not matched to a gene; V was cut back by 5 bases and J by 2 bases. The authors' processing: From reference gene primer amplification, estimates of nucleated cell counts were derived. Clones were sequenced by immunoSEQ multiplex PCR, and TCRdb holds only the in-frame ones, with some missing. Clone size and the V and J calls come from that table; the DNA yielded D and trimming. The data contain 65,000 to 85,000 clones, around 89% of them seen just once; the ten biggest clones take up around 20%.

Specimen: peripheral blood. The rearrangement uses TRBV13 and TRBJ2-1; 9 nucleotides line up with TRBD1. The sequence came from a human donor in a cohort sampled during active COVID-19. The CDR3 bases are TGTGCCAGCAGCCTTTCTTACAGGGGGCAGGCCTACAATGAGCAGTTCTTC. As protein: CASSLSYRGQAYNEQFF.